A single sample is the source of the 13 T cell receptor beta chains below, sequenced in a study of blood T cell repertoires in COVID-19. Some clones are missing from TCRdb's copy, which holds only in-frame ones; the method was immunoSEQ multiplex PCR. Counted here are about 71,000 clones, more than 80% occurring once; the ten biggest clones make up about 2.1%. Material for sequencing was peripheral blood. The source is a man in his thirties or forties with acute or convalescent COVID-19.

This chain uses TRBV4-2 with TRBJ2-5; the match to TRBD1 covers 7 bases. The CDR3 length is 14 residues. Germline V gene data show CDR1 as LGHNA and CDR2 as YNFKEQ. Trimming at V came to 4 bases and at J to 2 bases, leaving 4 bases not matched to a gene. The CDR3 spells CASSLLGQQETQYF. For the CDR3, the DNA is TGTGCCAGCAGCCTATTGGGACAGCAAGAGACCCAGTACTTC.

This clone was seen a few times. CDR3 nucleotide sequence: TGCGCCAGCAGCTTGTCAGGGGACGAATATGGCTACACCTTC. Protein product: CASSLSGDEYGYTF. V and J are TRBV5-1 and TRBJ1-2, with TRBD1 as a possible D gene (6 bases). Trimming took off 1 base at V and 5 bases at J, with 12 bases between the two ends. CDR1 SGHRS and CDR2 YFSETQ come from the germline V gene. The CDR3 contains 14 residues.

This clone was found a few times. The CDR3 is CASSSGVAGATDTQYF. The CDR3 region has the DNA TGCGCCAGCAGCTCAGGAGTAGCGGGGGCCACAGATACGCAGTATTTT. The chain has TRBV5-1 and TRBJ2-3, with 9 bases fitting TRBD2. Germline CDR1 is SGHRS and CDR2 is YFSETQ. The CDR3 covers 16 residues. V lost 3 bases to trimming and J lost 2 bases; unmatched junction nucleotides: 7.

The V call is TRBV4-3, the J call TRBJ2-5; 7 bases are a match to TRBD2. V dropped 1 base and J dropped 3; count of bases not matched to a gene: 2. The germline V gene encodes CDR1 LGHNA and CDR2 YSLEER. The CDR3 is 14 amino acids. CDR3 residues: CASSQGTREETQYF. CDR3 nucleotides: TGCGCCAGCAGCCAAGGGACTAGGGAAGAGACCCAGTACTTC.

This clone appeared a single time. The chain has TRBV25-1 and TRBJ2-1; D might be TRBD1 (6 bases). Trimming cost V 3 bases and J 3 bases, with 15 bases left between them. In germline, CDR1 is MGHDK, CDR2 SYGVNS. The CDR3 spans 16 residues. The CDR3 DNA follows: TGTGCCAGCAGTGATCTTAAAGGGGGATTCTACAATGAGCAGTTCTTC. This codes for CASSDLKGGFYNEQFF. The full variable domain, in which reference TRBV25-1 and TRBJ2-1 provide the parts outside the CDR3, is EADIYQTPRYLVIGTGKKITLECSQTMGHDKMYWYQQDPGMELHLIHYSYGVNSTEKGDLSSESTVSRIRTEHFPLTLESARPSHTSQYLCASSDLKGGFYNEQFFGPGTRLTVL.

This chain uses TRBV19 with TRBJ2-3; D not certain. Germline V gene data show CDR1 as LNHDA and CDR2 as SQIVND (reference sequence). V dropped 6 bases and J dropped 4 bases, with 20 bases sitting between them. The CDR3 is 16 amino acids. The CDR3 spells CASSAPSRGTADTQYF. CDR3 DNA sequence: TGTGCCAGTAGCGCGCCTTCCAGAGGTACGGCAGATACGCAGTATTTT.

V usage is TRBV4-1 and J usage is TRBJ2-7; D gene uncertain. The CDR3 contains 16 residues. With 5 bases removed from V and 2 bases from J, the gap between germline ends came to 19 bases. Per the germline V gene, CDR1 is MGHRA and CDR2 is YSYEKL. CDR3: CASSNPFAGSTYEQYF. The CDR3 region has the DNA TGCGCCAGCAGCAACCCTTTCGCAGGTTCGACCTACGAGCAGTACTTC.

The chain employs TRBV12-3 or TRBV12-4 and TRBJ1-5; D may be TRBD1 (6 bases). This CDR3 is 13 amino acids long. Trimming removed 4 bases at V and 3 bases at J, with 7 bases between. The CDR3 region has the DNA TGTGCCAGCAGTTGGGACAACAATCAGCCCCAGCATTTT. Its protein product is CASSWDNNQPQHF.

V and J are TRBV27 and TRBJ2-5; D ambiguous. The V and J ends lost 2 bases and 0 bases respectively, with 7 bases between them. Germline-derived CDR1 and CDR2 are MNHEY and SMNVEV (reference sequence). The CDR3 spans 14 residues. The CDR3 sequence: CASSLTGYQETQYF. The CDR3 DNA sequence: TGTGCCAGCAGTTTAACCGGGTACCAAGAGACCCAGTACTTC.

The CDR3 spells CASSSRTSGGNEQFF. The CDR3 DNA is TGTGCCAGCAGCTCACGGACTAGCGGGGGCAATGAGCAGTTCTTC. The chain joins TRBV7-8 to TRBJ2-1, with 13 bases that match TRBD2. Germline CDR1 is SGHVS and CDR2 is FQNEAQ. The V segment lost 4 bases and the J segment 6 bases; nucleotides outside the gene matches: 3. This CDR3 region has 15 residues.

This chain connects TRBV4-1 to TRBJ1-5; a weak D match, TRBD1 (5 bases). V was clipped by 1 base and J by 0 bases, with 13 bases between them. This CDR3 comprises 17 residues. The germline V gene has CDR1 MGHRA and CDR2 YSYEKL. The CDR3 bases are TGCGCCAGCAGCCAAGTGGGGCTGAGCTATAGCAATCAGCCCCAGCATTTT. Amino acid sequence: CASSQVGLSYSNQPQHF.

The V gene is TRBV11-2, the J gene TRBJ2-2; 8 bases are a match to TRBD1. CDR1 SGHAT and CDR2 FQNNGV come from the germline V gene. This CDR3 is 16 amino acids long. Trimming removed 1 base from V and 4 bases from J; junction bases left unmatched: 5. DNA of the CDR3: TGTGCCAGCAGCTTAGTCAGGGGGCTTGGCACCGGGGAGCTGTTTTTT. Protein sequence: CASSLVRGLGTGELFF.

This clone was seen only once. The V gene is TRBV29-1, the J gene TRBJ2-1, with unresolved D. With 4 bases removed from V and 5 bases from J, the gap between germline ends came to 12 bases. The CDR3 is made up of 13 amino acids. Germline loops: CDR1 SQVTM, CDR2 ANQGSEA. The CDR3 DNA sequence: TGCAGCGTTGGGTCCCAGTTAAACAATGAGCAGTTCTTC. As protein: CSVGSQLNNEQFF.